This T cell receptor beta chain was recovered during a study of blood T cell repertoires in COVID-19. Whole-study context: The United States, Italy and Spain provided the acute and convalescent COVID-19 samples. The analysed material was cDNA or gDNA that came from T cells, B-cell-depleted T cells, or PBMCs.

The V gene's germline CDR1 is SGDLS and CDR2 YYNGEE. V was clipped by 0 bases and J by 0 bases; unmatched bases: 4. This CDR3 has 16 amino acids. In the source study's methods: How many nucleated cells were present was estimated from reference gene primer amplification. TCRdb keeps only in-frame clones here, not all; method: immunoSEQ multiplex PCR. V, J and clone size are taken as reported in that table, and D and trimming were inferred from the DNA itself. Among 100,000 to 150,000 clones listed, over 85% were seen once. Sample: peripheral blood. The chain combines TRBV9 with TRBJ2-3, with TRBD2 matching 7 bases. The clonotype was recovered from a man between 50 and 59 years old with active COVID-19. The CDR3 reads CASSVEAGTSTDTQYF. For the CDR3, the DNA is TGTGCCAGCAGCGTAGAAGCGGGGACTAGCACAGATACGCAGTATTTT.